This TCR beta chain was sequenced during a study of shared clonotypes between healthy human individuals. Whole-study results and caveats: On the whole, naive subsets had larger estimated richness than memory subsets had.

Deep level was the assay's run setting. Replicate PCRs run on sorted subsets employed 200 ng DNA, around 31,000 T cell genomes. The table came from immunoSEQ multiplex PCR; TCRdb's copy has only in-frame clones and leaves some out. Of under 2,500,000 clones in the sample, more than 90% were seen once. The CDR3 covers 10 residues. Trimming left V 7 bases short and J 1 base short, with 1 base between. Per the germline V gene, CDR1 is MDHEN and CDR2 is SYDVKM. Every one of the donors was a Caucasian adult that lived in Nashville, Tennessee. With regard to this clone: Antigen specificity is unknown.

The clonotype originates from a man aged 18-30 years in good health. The chain uses TRBV28 and TRBJ1-1, with D unclear. The sample consisted of naive CD4+ T cells sorted from blood. The subset is: CD45RA+ positively selected. CDR3 protein: CASKNTEAFF. The CDR3 DNA sequence: TGTGCCAGCAAGAACACTGAAGCTTTCTTT.